The 9 T cell receptor beta chains below all came from one sample that was sequenced in a study of cytomegalovirus exposure and HLA in healthy donors. The PCR used 60 Vbeta and 13 Jbeta primers. Profiled with immunoSEQ multiplex PCR; TCRdb holds only in-frame clones, not every one. The sample has 40,000 to 55,000 clones; around 81% are singletons. Sequenced material: PBMCs. All receptors derive from a boy aged 10-17 years in good health and CMV-seropositive.

This chain uses TRBV18 with TRBJ1-2; weak D call: TRBD1 (6 bases). The germline V gene has CDR1 KGHSH and CDR2 LQKENI. Trimming removed 0 bases at V and 4 bases at J, with 12 bases between. The length of the CDR3 is 15 residues. CDR3 nucleotide sequence: TGTGCCAGCTCACCACCGGGGGCAGCAATCTATGGCTACACCTTC. It encodes CASSPPGAAIYGYTF.

This clone was recorded a few times. The chain couples TRBV29-1 to TRBJ1-1; TRBD1 matches at 8 bases. Looked up from germline, CDR1 is SQVTM and CDR2 is ANQGSEA. This CDR3 has 13 amino acids. With V trimmed by 0 bases and J by 7 bases, 4 bases remained unmatched. CDR3: CSVEEDRASEAFF. Here the CDR3 DNA reads TGCAGCGTTGAAGAGGACAGGGCGAGTGAAGCTTTCTTT.

As concerns this clone: This sample includes further DNA sequences coding for the same CDR3. CDR3: CASSLSQGYNQPQHF. The DNA for the CDR3 is TGTGCCAGCAGCTTGAGTCAGGGGTATAATCAGCCCCAGCATTTT. The rearrangement uses TRBV5-6 and TRBJ1-5; D is perhaps TRBD1 (6 bases). Trimming took off 1 base at V and 4 bases at J, with 12 bases between the two ends. CDR1 is SGHDT and CDR2 is YYEEEE in the germline V gene. This CDR3 contains 15 residues. Full variable domain (remainder filled in from reference TRBV5-6 and TRBJ1-5): DAGVTQSPTHLIKTRGQQVTLRCSPKSGHDTVSWYQQALGQGPQFIFQYYEEEERQRGNFPDRFSGHQFPNYSSELNVNALLLGDSALYLCASSLSQGYNQPQHFGDGTRLSIL.

The chain recombines TRBV4-1 with TRBJ2-1; TRBD1 might be the D (6 bases). CDR1 is MGHRA and CDR2 is YSYEKL in the germline V gene. Trimming took off 1 base at V and 3 bases at J, with 16 bases between the two ends. This CDR3 is 17 amino acids long. The CDR3 DNA reads TGCGCCAGCAGCCAAGGTTCGGGACATCGAGTCTACAATGAGCAGTTCTTC. It yields the protein CASSQGSGHRVYNEQFF.

The V and J genes are TRBV10-2 and TRBJ2-7; a possible D gene is TRBD2 (5 bases). Germline CDR1 WSHSY, CDR2 SAAADI. The germline V and J ends were trimmed by 4 bases and 6 bases, with 13 bases remaining between them. CDR3 length: 13 amino acids. Here the CDR3 DNA reads TGCGCCAGCAGTGCGGGGTTAGTAGGCGAGCAGTACTTC. It encodes CASSAGLVGEQYF.

The table lists this clone with a count of one. J is TRBJ2-1 and V is TRBV7-6; TRBD1 might be the D (6 bases). The germline gives CDR1 SGHVS, CDR2 FNYEAQ. Trimming took 1 base from V and 8 from J, leaving 12 bases between them. The CDR3 sequence is 14 residues long. CDR3 protein: CASSLESGEHEQFF. CDR3 sequence (DNA): TGTGCCAGCAGCTTAGAGTCAGGGGAGCATGAGCAGTTCTTC. Using reference TRBV7-6 and TRBJ2-1 for the parts outside the CDR3, the full variable domain is GAGVSQSPRYKVTKRGQDVALRCDPISGHVSLYWYRQALGQGPEFLTYFNYEAQQDKSGLPNDRFSAERPEGSISTLTIQRTEQRDSAMYRCASSLESGEHEQFFGPGTRLTVL.

This chain joins TRBV6-5 and TRBJ2-5; D is undetermined. Deletions cut 4 bases from V and 3 bases from J, with 12 bases between. CDR3 length: 14 amino acids. Germline assignment: CDR1 MNHEY and CDR2 SVGAGI. CDR3 coding DNA: TGTGCCAGCAGTTCCCCCGGGTTAAAAGAGACCCAGTACTTC. Amino acids: CASSSPGLKETQYF.

In regard to this clone: Other DNA sequences in the same sample also yield this CDR3. CDR3 bases: TGTGCCAGCAGCTTGGGGGGTTACAGGGGTCAAGAGACCCAGTACTTC. As protein: CASSLGGYRGQETQYF. This chain connects TRBV5-4 to TRBJ2-5, with 7 bases lining up with TRBD1. Germline CDR1 reads SGHNT; CDR2 reads YYREEE (reference sequence). After removal of 0 bases from V and 2 bases from J, the junction contained 7 bases not matched to a gene. This CDR3 has 16 amino acids. Supplemented by reference TRBV5-4 and TRBJ2-5, the full variable domain reads ETGVTQSPTHLIKTRGQQVTLRCSSQSGHNTVSWYQQALGQGPQFIFQYYREEENGRGNFPPRFSGLQFPNYSSELNVNALELDDSALYLCASSLGGYRGQETQYFGPGTRLLVL.

This clone was counted only a few times. The CDR3 DNA follows: TGTGCCAGTAAAGCGGAGTCCAAAAACATTCAGTACTTC. Amino acid sequence: CASKAESKNIQYF. This rearrangement joins TRBV19 to TRBJ2-4; D possibly corresponds to TRBD2 (5 bases). From germline, CDR1 is LNHDA and CDR2 SQIVND (reference sequence). V was shortened by 7 bases and J by 2 bases, with 9 bases between the two germline ends. This CDR3 region has 13 residues.